This is a list of T cell receptor beta chains from one sample in a study of technical replicates of blood from a handful of donors. Here immunoSEQ multiplex PCR was the method, and the copy in TCRdb shows in-frame clones only, minus some. The sample contains 84,000 or so clones, about 92% of which appear only once. Sequenced: T cells isolated from PBMCs. The source is a human donor in good health. Both conserved end residues are part of each CDR3. The D gene is left open where the match is weak. The size field is filled for only some rows; it gives once, few, many or a size class.

size	D	V	J	CDR3	DNA
once	TRBD2	TRBV11-2	TRBJ2-2	CASSPLAGNTGELFF	TGTGCCAGCAGCCCACTAGCGGGGAACACCGGGGAGCTGTTTTTT
.	.	TRBV10-3	TRBJ1-5	CAISEWGDGSNQPQHF	TGTGCCATCAGTGAGTGGGGGGATGGTAGCAATCAGCCCCAGCATTTT
.	TRBD1	TRBV18	TRBJ2-1	CASEGQANEQFF	TGTGCCAGCGAGGGACAGGCCAATGAGCAGTTCTTC
.	.	TRBV19	TRBJ2-7	CASSNGRGEGEQYF	TGTGCCAGTAGCAACGGCAGGGGGGAAGGCGAGCAGTACTTC
.	.	TRBV28	TRBJ1-1	CASSFLPRETEAFF	TGTGCCAGCAGTTTCCTCCCCCGGGAGACTGAAGCTTTCTTT
.	.	TRBV28	TRBJ1-5	CASSDQGLNQPQHF	TGTGCCAGCAGTGACCAGGGGTTGAATCAGCCCCAGCATTTT
.	TRBD2	TRBV6-6	TRBJ2-7	CASGKREVAYEQYF	TGTGCCAGCGGGAAGCGGGAGGTCGCCTACGAGCAGTACTTC
.	TRBD2	TRBV2	TRBJ2-2	CASSQTSPGELFF	TGTGCCAGCAGTCAGACTAGCCCCGGGGAGCTGTTTTTT
.	TRBD1	TRBV5-6	TRBJ1-1	CASSSSRLRDRNTEAFF	TGTGCCAGCAGCTCGAGCCGACTCCGGGACAGAAACACTGAAGCTTTCTTT
.	TRBD1	TRBV4-1	TRBJ2-1	CASSQRQGNEQFF	TGCGCCAGCAGCCAGAGACAGGGGAATGAGCAGTTCTTC
.	TRBD2	TRBV5-1	TRBJ2-3	CASSPGTSGGTDTQYF	TGCGCCAGCAGCCCCGGGACTAGCGGGGGCACAGATACGCAGTATTTT
.	TRBD1	TRBV5-6	TRBJ2-7	CASSSIRDSAYEQYF	TGTGCCAGCAGCTCAATCCGGGACAGCGCCTACGAGCAGTACTTC
.	TRBD1	TRBV27	TRBJ1-1	CASRFTNRGTEAFF	TGTGCCAGCAGATTTACCAACAGGGGCACTGAAGCTTTCTTT
.	.	TRBV15	TRBJ2-3	CATSSGQFTDTQYF	TGTGCCACCAGCTCCGGACAGTTTACAGATACGCAGTATTTT
.	TRBD2	TRBV9	TRBJ2-3	CASSVGTGGPILTDTQYF	TGTGCCAGCAGCGTAGGGACGGGGGGGCCGATTTTGACAGATACGCAGTATTTT
.	.	TRBV18	TRBJ1-1	CASSPTVNTEAFF	TGTGCCAGCTCACCGACAGTTAACACTGAAGCTTTCTTT
.	TRBD1	TRBV7-3	TRBJ1-2	CASSPTQGGGYTF	TGTGCCAGCAGCCCCACCCAGGGGGGAGGCTACACCTTC